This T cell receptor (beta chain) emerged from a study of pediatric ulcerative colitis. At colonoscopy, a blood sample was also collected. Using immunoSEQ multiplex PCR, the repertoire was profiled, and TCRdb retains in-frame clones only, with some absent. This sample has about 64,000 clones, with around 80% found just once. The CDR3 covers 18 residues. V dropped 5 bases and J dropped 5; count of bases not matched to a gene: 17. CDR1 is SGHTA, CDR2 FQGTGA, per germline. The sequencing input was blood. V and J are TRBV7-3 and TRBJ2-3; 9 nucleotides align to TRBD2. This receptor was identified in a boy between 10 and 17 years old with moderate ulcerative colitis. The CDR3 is CASSPYRPGLAGLDTQYF. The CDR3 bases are TGTGCCAGCAGCCCATACCGACCGGGACTAGCAGGACTAGATACGCAGTATTTT. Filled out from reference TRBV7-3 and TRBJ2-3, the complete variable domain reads GAGVSQTPSNKVTEKGKYVELRCDPISGHTALYWYRQSLGQGPEFLIYFQGTGAADDSGLPNDRFFAVRPEGSVSTLKIQRTERGDSAVYLCASSPYRPGLAGLDTQYFGPGTRLTVL.